These 24 T cell receptor beta chains originate from one sample sequenced in a study of neurological immune-mediated disorders. TCRdb processed the 5' RACE reads anew with MiXCR; each CDR3 protein has one entry. The data show some 10,000 distinct CDR3 sequences, with under 25% seen just once and approximately 50% held by the top ten. Source material: CD8+ T cells from blood. Receptor source: an older woman with HTLV-1-associated myelopathy (HAM/TSP).

V usage is TRBV12-3 or TRBV12-4 and J usage is TRBJ1-6; no clear D gene. Trimming left V 1 base short and J 10 bases short, with 8 bases between. The CDR3 is 13 residues long. The CDR3 DNA sequence: TGTGCCAGCAGTTTAGTTCAGGACTCACCCCTCCACTTT. This sequence encodes CASSLVQDSPLHF.

This clonotype showed up many times. This chain uses TRBV4-1 with TRBJ2-1; 9 bases are shared with TRBD2. Per the germline V gene, CDR1 is MGHRA and CDR2 is YSYEKL. The CDR3 spans 16 residues. V was pared by 7 bases and J by 9 bases, with 16 bases of the junction left unmatched. CDR3 in amino acids: CASTLEVGGGGREQFF. As DNA, the CDR3 is TGCGCCAGCACCCTGGAGGTTGGCGGGGGGGGACGTGAGCAGTTCTTC.

This chain joins TRBV5-4 and TRBJ2-7; possibly TRBD1 or TRBD2 for D (5 bases each). Near its end, the DNA agrees better with TRBJ2-5, so the J call may be wrong. CDR3 length: 14 amino acids. Germline V gene lookup returns CDR1 SGHNT and CDR2 YYREEE (reference sequence). In nucleotides, the CDR3 is TGTGCCAGCAGTCACTGGGACCATCAAGAGACCCAGTACTTC. Translating gives CASSHWDHQETQYF.

There are many counts of this clonotype. This chain joins TRBV5-1 and TRBJ1-6; D ambiguous. V was clipped by 6 bases and J by 3 bases, with 16 bases between them. From germline, CDR1 is SGHRS and CDR2 YFSETQ. This CDR3 is 16 amino acids long. CDR3 protein: CASKEEPALYNSPLHF. In DNA form, the CDR3 reads TGCGCCAGCAAGGAAGAGCCAGCCCTCTATAATTCACCCCTCCACTTT.

This clonotype was recorded at least ten times. CDR3 protein: CSARDVERGGSQPQHF. The CDR3 nucleotides read TGCAGTGCTAGAGATGTTGAGAGGGGAGGAAGTCAGCCCCAGCATTTT. The J gene is TRBJ1-5, the V gene TRBV20-1; a possible D gene is TRBD1 (5 bases). Looked up from germline, CDR1 is DFQATT and CDR2 is SNEGSKA (reference sequence). The CDR3 covers 16 residues. The V gene lost 0 bases and the J gene lost 6 bases, with 18 bases spanning the gap.

The chain combines TRBV6-4 with TRBJ1-1; 7 bases match TRBD1. This CDR3 has 15 amino acids. CDR1 and CDR2 (germline): MRHNA, SNTAGT. Trimming at V came to 0 bases and at J to 3 bases, leaving 4 bases not matched to a gene. The DNA for the CDR3 is TGTGCCAGCAGTGACTCGGAAGGGGGCTACACTGAAGCTTTCTTT. This sequence encodes CASSDSEGGYTEAFF.

In its sample, this clonotype was seen many times. The genes are TRBV13 and TRBJ2-5; a possible D gene is TRBD1 (6 bases). The CDR3 has 13 amino acids. The V end lost 4 bases, the J end lost 1 base, and 7 bases lay between the germline ends. The germline CDR1 and CDR2 sequences are PRHDT and FYEKMQ (reference sequence). This CDR3 reads CASSSQGQETQYF. CDR3 sequence (DNA): TGTGCCAGCAGCTCACAGGGCCAAGAGACCCAGTACTTC.

The chain is built from TRBV6-6 and TRBJ1-1; D unclear. The V and J ends lost 8 bases and 13 bases respectively, with 20 bases between them. This CDR3 contains 12 residues. Germline V gene data show CDR1 as MNHNY and CDR2 as SVGAGI (reference sequence). The CDR3 loop reads CASGQRYGEDFF. Here the CDR3 DNA reads TGTGCCAGCGGGCAGAGGTACGGAGAGGATTTCTTT.

This clonotype appeared many times. The V and J genes are TRBV5-1 and TRBJ1-1; unclear D gene. Looked up from germline, CDR1 is SGHRS and CDR2 is YFSETQ. The CDR3 loop spans 14 amino acids. V lost 1 base and J 3 bases, leaving 10 bases between the germline ends. The CDR3 here is CASSLPPADTEAFF. The CDR3 DNA reads as TGCGCCAGCAGCTTGCCTCCGGCGGACACTGAAGCTTTCTTT.

The V gene is TRBV5-1, the J gene TRBJ2-7; D perhaps matches TRBD1 (5 bases). The CDR3 extends over 15 amino acids. V dropped 4 bases and J dropped 2 bases, with 16 bases sitting between them. The germline V gene encodes CDR1 SGHRS and CDR2 YFSETQ. Here the CDR3 DNA reads TGCGCCAGCAGCCCCACAGGACCGGCCCCCTACGAGCAGTACTTC. Residues: CASSPTGPAPYEQYF.

This clonotype has at least ten counts. The chain has TRBV6-1 and TRBJ1-2; D not certain. This CDR3 is 11 amino acids long. The germline V and J ends were trimmed by 7 bases and 10 bases, with 13 bases remaining between them. Germline CDR1 is MNHNS and CDR2 is SASEGT. The chain's CDR3 is CASTGNLNYTF. DNA for the CDR3: TGTGCCAGCACTGGGAACCTGAACTACACCTTC.

At least ten counts were recorded for this clonotype. The chain uses TRBV5-1 and TRBJ2-7, with TRBD1 identical over 7 bases. Germline V lookup: CDR1 SGHRS, CDR2 YFSETQ. J lost 0 bases, V lost 3 bases, and 6 bases had no gene match. CDR3 length equals 15 residues. The CDR3 spells CASSWPDRSSYEQYF. The CDR3 nucleotides are TGCGCCAGCAGCTGGCCGGACAGGAGCTCCTACGAGCAGTACTTC.

Ten or more counts support this clonotype. This chain joins TRBV5-1 and TRBJ1-2; D is possibly TRBD1 (5 bases). Germline CDR1 reads SGHRS; CDR2 reads YFSETQ. The CDR3 spans 15 residues. Trimming removed 0 bases at V and 3 bases at J, with 12 bases between. DNA for the CDR3: TGCGCCAGCAGCTTGGCGGGCAGGGCTGACTATGGCTACACCTTC. Residues: CASSLAGRADYGYTF.

This chain links TRBV20-1 with TRBJ2-7; D is unclear. The germline gives CDR1 DFQATT, CDR2 SNEGSKA (reference sequence). The CDR3 totals 12 residues. The germline V and J ends were trimmed by 3 bases and 3 bases, with 9 bases remaining between them. The chain's CDR3 is CSARDGFYEQYF. The CDR3 DNA follows: TGCAGTGCTAGGGACGGATTCTACGAGCAGTACTTC.

This clonotype appeared many times. This rearrangement joins TRBV3-1 to TRBJ2-7; 7 nucleotides line up with TRBD2. Looked up from germline, CDR1 is LGHDT and CDR2 is YNNKEL (reference sequence). The V gene end was trimmed by 0 bases and the J gene end by 5 bases; junction bases not matched to a gene: 16. The CDR3 consists of 18 residues. In nucleotides, the CDR3 is TGTGCCAGCAGCCAAGAGGGGAAAGGTCTAGCGGTATTCCACGAGCAGTACTTC. Its translation: CASSQEGKGLAVFHEQYF.

This clonotype was detected many times. This sequence joins TRBV27 and TRBJ1-2, with 8 bases aligning to TRBD1. There are 15 residues in the CDR3. J gave up 6 bases and V 1 base, and 7 bases lay outside the gene matches. Germline CDR1 and CDR2: MNHEY and SMNVEV (reference sequence). The CDR3, as DNA: TGTGCCAGCAGTTTATTTTGGGGACAGGCGAATGGCTACACCTTC. Amino acids: CASSLFWGQANGYTF.

This clonotype was counted at least ten times. The chain recombines TRBV20-1 with TRBJ1-2; 7 bases line up with TRBD1. Germline V gene sequence: CDR1 DFQATT, CDR2 SNEGSKA (reference sequence). V dropped 6 bases and J dropped 5; count of bases not matched to a gene: 15. The length of the CDR3 is 15 residues. The CDR3 sequence: CSAKETGNGVYGYTF. Written as DNA, the CDR3 is TGCAGTGCCAAAGAGACAGGGAATGGTGTGTATGGCTACACCTTC.

This clonotype has a count of ten or more. The chain is built from TRBV9 and TRBJ1-2, with D unclear. The CDR3 totals 15 residues. Germline CDR1 is SGDLS and CDR2 is YYNGEE. Deletions cut 0 bases from V and 0 bases from J, with 9 bases between. The chain's CDR3 is CASSVGLAANYGYTF. For the CDR3, the DNA is TGTGCCAGCAGCGTAGGGCTCGCGGCTAACTATGGCTACACCTTC.

This clonotype was detected many times. This chain uses TRBV7-8 with TRBJ2-7; maybe TRBD2 (5 bases). V was clipped by 9 bases and J by 0 bases, with 9 bases between them. This CDR3 is 12 amino acids long. Looked up from germline, CDR1 is SGHVS and CDR2 is FQNEAQ. CDR3 region: CASRGDSYEQYF. The CDR3 nucleotides read TGTGCCAGTCGGGGTGACTCCTACGAGCAGTACTTC.

This chain links TRBV12-3 or TRBV12-4 with TRBJ2-4; D remains unclear. Between the trimmed V and J ends, which lost 5 bases and 2 bases, there was a span of 10 bases. The CDR3 extends over 14 amino acids. For the CDR3, the DNA is TGTGCCAGCAGTCCTAAAGGGACCAAAAACATTCAGTACTTC. Residues: CASSPKGTKNIQYF.

This clonotype came up many times. This chain joins TRBV9 and TRBJ1-1; 8 bases align to TRBD1. V was clipped by 3 bases and J by 3 bases; unmatched bases: 7. Looked up from germline, CDR1 is SGDLS and CDR2 is YYNGEE. The CDR3 spans 15 residues. CDR3 amino acids: CASSATGDLDTEAFF. The CDR3 DNA follows: TGTGCCAGCAGCGCGACAGGGGATCTGGACACTGAAGCTTTCTTT. Using reference TRBV9 and TRBJ1-1 for the parts outside the CDR3, the full variable domain is DSGVTQTPKHLITATGQRVTLRCSPRSGDLSVYWYQQSLDQGLQFLIQYYNGEERAKGNILERFSAQQFPDLHSELNLSSLELGDSALYFCASSATGDLDTEAFFGQGTRLTVV.

The chain couples TRBV19 to TRBJ2-7; TRBD1 matches at 8 bases. Germline V lookup: CDR1 LNHDA, CDR2 SQIVND (reference sequence). The trim removed 5 bases at V and 3 bases at J, leaving 9 bases unmatched. The CDR3 consists of 15 residues. CDR3 bases: TGTGCCAGTAGTGCAGGGACAGGTCGTCTCTACGAGCAGTACTTC. This translates into CASSAGTGRLYEQYF.

This clonotype appeared many times. V gene TRBV27 combines with J gene TRBJ1-2; D uncertain. Trimming took off 3 bases at V and 8 bases at J, with 13 bases between the two ends. CDR1 MNHEY and CDR2 SMNVEV come from the germline V gene (reference sequence). The length of the CDR3 is 13 residues. The DNA for the CDR3 is TGTGCCAGCAGTTTGGCGTACAGCCGCGGCTACACCTTC. Translating it yields CASSLAYSRGYTF.

This clonotype was detected ten times or more. The chain uses TRBV12-3 or TRBV12-4 and TRBJ2-1; D is undetermined. The CDR3 covers 13 residues. The ends were cut back, 6 bases at V and 8 bases at J, with 14 bases in the middle. CDR3 protein: CASSPDPEHEQFF. Here the CDR3 DNA reads TGTGCCAGCAGCCCCGACCCGGAGCATGAGCAGTTCTTC.